The clone carrying this TCR beta chain was picked up many times. This sample is part of a study of CD8+CD57+ T cells in acquired aplastic anemia. Genomic DNA acted as the template from which TCR beta VDJ combination and CDR3 sequence profiling were carried out. Using its own MiXCR run on the reads, TCRdb lists one record per CDR3 protein. The sample shows about 150,000 distinct CDR3 sequences, more than 35% of them seen only once. The V and J ends lost 8 bases and 5 bases respectively, with 15 bases between them. Per the germline V gene, CDR1 is SNHLY and CDR2 is FYNNEI. The CDR3 has 13 residues. The chain uses TRBV2 and TRBJ2-5; D tentatively fits TRBD1 or TRBD2 (6 bases each). The receptor was derived from a human donor in good health, serving as a control. The specimen sequenced was sorted CD4+, CD8+, or CD8+CD57+ T cells (not recorded which) from PBMCs. CDR3: CASQTGARETQYF. CDR3 in DNA: TGTGCCAGCCAAACGGGGGCGCGGGAGACCCAGTACTTC.